This is a list of T cell receptor beta chains from one sample in a study of T cell responses to AZD1222 COVID-19 vaccine. Measured with immunoSEQ multiplex PCR; TCRdb has only the in-frame clones, and not every one. The sample holds 95,000 to 150,000 clones, around 86% seen once. The sample was peripheral blood, taken on day 0 of AZD1222 vaccination. Receptors originate from an adult in good health. Each CDR3 is given with its conserved first and last residue. A D gene is named only where the DNA matches it firmly. Some rows mark clone size as missing; the rest say once, few, many or name a class of expanded clone.

abundance	j_gene	d_gene	v_gene	CDR3aa	CDR3nt
.	TRBJ2-2	.	TRBV27	CASREGGLGTGELFF	TGTGCCAGCAGGGAGGGGGGGCTGGGGACCGGGGAGCTGTTTTTT
.	TRBJ1-5	.	TRBV12-3/TRBV12-4	CASSLSGNQPQHF	TGTGCCAGCAGTTTATCGGGGAATCAGCCCCAGCATTTT
.	TRBJ2-7	TRBD2	TRBV19	CASSLTGTSDEQYF	TGTGCCAGTAGCCTCACCGGGACTAGTGACGAGCAGTACTTC
.	TRBJ2-5	.	TRBV5-6	CASSSGAPGTQYF	TGTGCCAGCAGCTCCGGGGCCCCAGGGACCCAGTACTTC
.	TRBJ1-2	.	TRBV7-9	CASSAGTPRSGYGYTF	TGTGCCAGCAGCGCAGGGACTCCCCGGAGTGGGTATGGCTACACCTTC
.	TRBJ2-1	TRBD2	TRBV6-2/TRBV6-3	CASSYNPTSGGSSYNEQFF	TGTGCCAGCAGTTACAATCCGACTAGCGGGGGGAGCTCCTACAATGAGCAGTTCTTC
.	TRBJ2-5	TRBD1	TRBV2	CASRPGTGVGQTQYF	TGTGCCAGCAGACCCGGGACAGGGGTAGGGCAGACCCAGTACTTC
.	TRBJ1-1	.	TRBV7-9	CASSLSTGLAEAFF	TGTGCCAGCAGCTTATCTACGGGGTTGGCTGAAGCTTTCTTT
.	TRBJ1-1	.	TRBV14	CASSREVVNTEAFF	TGTGCCAGCAGCCGGGAAGTAGTGAACACTGAAGCTTTCTTT
.	TRBJ2-7	.	TRBV5-1	CASSLAGAGGYEQYF	TGCGCCAGCAGCTTGGCCGGGGCCGGCGGTTACGAGCAGTACTTC
.	TRBJ1-4	.	TRBV20-1	CSAAKNEKLFF	TGCAGTGCCGCCAAGAATGAAAAACTGTTTTTT
.	TRBJ1-2	.	TRBV3-1/TRBV3-2	CASSPNTGAGYTF	TGTGCCAGCAGCCCAAACACGGGGGCGGGCTACACCTTC
.	TRBJ1-2	.	TRBV9	CASSVPSGNGYTF	TGTGCCAGCAGCGTACCCTCCGGGAATGGCTACACCTTC
.	TRBJ2-7	.	TRBV7-8	CASSLAEGYEQYF	TGTGCCAGCAGTTTAGCGGAGGGCTACGAGCAGTACTTC
once	TRBJ2-2	.	TRBV5-4	CASSLAVSTGELFF	TGTGCCAGCAGCTTGGCGGTGAGCACCGGGGAGCTGTTTTTT
.	TRBJ2-7	.	TRBV6-2/TRBV6-3	CASSRAPLFGEQYF	TGTGCCAGCAGTCGAGCACCGCTTTTTGGGGAGCAGTACTTC
.	TRBJ2-7	.	TRBV6-1	CASSEVPYEQYF	TGTGCCAGCAGTGAAGTACCATACGAGCAGTACTTC
.	TRBJ1-4	TRBD1	TRBV15	CATSRGGQGDGWKLFF	TGTGCCACCAGCAGAGGGGGACAGGGGGACGGATGGAAACTGTTTTTT
.	TRBJ1-2	.	TRBV19	CASSFQGLGYGYTF	TGTGCCAGTAGTTTCCAGGGCCTCGGCTATGGCTACACCTTC
.	TRBJ1-2	.	TRBV4-3	CASSEGGRGDYGYTF	TGCGCCAGCAGCGAAGGTGGACGGGGAGACTATGGCTACACCTTC
.	TRBJ2-7	.	TRBV27	CASSPTGGGYEQYF	TGTGCCAGCAGTCCCACAGGTGGGGGCTACGAGCAGTACTTC
.	TRBJ2-5	.	TRBV27	CASILVGPLETQYF	TGTGCCAGCATTTTAGTGGGACCCCTAGAGACCCAGTACTTC
.	TRBJ1-6	TRBD1	TRBV25-1	CASSRGTAWPLHF	TGTGCCAGCAGCCGGGGGACAGCCTGGCCCCTCCACTTT
.	TRBJ1-2	.	TRBV6-6	CASSEQGRGYTF	TGTGCCAGCAGCGAACAGGGCCGGGGCTACACCTTC
.	TRBJ1-1	.	TRBV19	CASSIDSGGWSTEAFF	TGTGCCAGTAGTATAGATTCGGGGGGATGGAGCACTGAAGCTTTCTTT
once	TRBJ1-4	.	TRBV18	CASSPPSRSGEKLFF	TGTGCCAGCTCACCACCGTCCAGGTCGGGGGAAAAACTGTTTTTT
.	TRBJ2-1	.	TRBV14	CASSSIGAYPNEQFF	TGTGCCAGCAGCTCGATCGGGGCTTACCCGAATGAGCAGTTCTTC
.	TRBJ2-3	TRBD2	TRBV7-2	CASSLWGGWADTQYF	TGTGCCAGCAGCTTATGGGGGGGGTGGGCAGATACGCAGTATTTT
.	TRBJ1-1	.	TRBV19	CASFITGFEAFF	TGTGCCAGTTTCATTACAGGGTTTGAAGCTTTCTTT
.	TRBJ1-1	.	TRBV5-1	CASSLNRERRTEAFF	TGCGCCAGCAGCTTGAACAGGGAGAGGAGAACTGAAGCTTTCTTT
few	TRBJ2-7	TRBD2	TRBV5-1	CASSPPSGGTSYEQYF	TGCGCCAGCAGCCCCCCGAGCGGGGGGACCTCCTACGAGCAGTACTTC
.	TRBJ1-5	.	TRBV21-1	CASSATGGRNQPQHF	TGTGCCAGCAGCGCAACAGGGGGCCGCAATCAGCCCCAGCATTTT
.	TRBJ1-5	.	TRBV6-2/TRBV6-3	CASSYLGQTQPQHF	TGTGCCAGCAGTTATTTAGGACAGACTCAGCCCCAGCATTTT
.	TRBJ1-2	.	TRBV7-2	CASSLGGVEGPLYGYTF	TGTGCCAGCAGCTTAGGGGGGGTCGAGGGGCCCCTCTATGGCTACACCTTC
.	TRBJ1-1	.	TRBV5-1	CASSQGPPAEAFF	TGCGCCAGCAGCCAGGGGCCCCCGGCTGAAGCTTTCTTT
.	TRBJ2-3	.	TRBV5-4	CASSQRPYQPDTQYF	TGTGCCAGCAGCCAACGACCATACCAGCCGGATACGCAGTATTTT
.	TRBJ2-2	TRBD1	TRBV18	CASSHTGALNTGELFF	TGTGCCAGCTCACACACAGGGGCTCTGAACACCGGGGAGCTGTTTTTT